The sequence of this T cell receptor (beta chain) was determined in a study of T-cell memory formation after mild COVID-19. Researchers used 5'RACE with constant-segment primers to make TCR alpha and TCR beta cDNA libraries that carry sample barcodes and UMIs. TCRdb fed the 5' RACE reads into MiXCR, producing one record per CDR3 protein. This sample has about 350,000 distinct CDR3 sequences, with approximately 14% found just once. Concerning this clonotype: No antigen is known for it.

Study observations and caveats: Pre-infection memory showed some responding clones, and this suggested that cross-reactive memory joined. Contracting clones, day 15 to 85, had balanced CD4/CD8, and later expanders favored CD4+. For contracting clones, CD4+ ones sat mainly in CM and EM, CD8+ in EMRA.

Deletions cut 2 bases from V and 6 bases from J, with 10 bases between. Per germline, CDR1 SGHTA and CDR2 FQGNSA. The CDR3 spans 13 residues. The receptor comes from a young man who had mild COVID-19 (a few samples of this study predate the infection). Cell type and time point are not known. The V gene is TRBV7-2, the J gene TRBJ1-2; maybe TRBD1 (5 bases). Sequenced sample: PBMCs or a T cell subset sorted from them (not recorded which). CDR3 DNA sequence: TGTGCCAGCAGCTTAACTCCACAGGATGGCTACACCTTC. Its translation is CASSLTPQDGYTF. The complete variable domain, with remaining parts taken from reference TRBV7-2 and TRBJ1-2, reads GAGVSQSPSNKVTEKGKDVELRCDPISGHTALYWYRQSLGQGLEFLIYFQGNSAPDKSGLPSDRFSAERTGGSVSTLTIQRTQQEDSAVYLCASSLTPQDGYTFGSGTRLTVV.